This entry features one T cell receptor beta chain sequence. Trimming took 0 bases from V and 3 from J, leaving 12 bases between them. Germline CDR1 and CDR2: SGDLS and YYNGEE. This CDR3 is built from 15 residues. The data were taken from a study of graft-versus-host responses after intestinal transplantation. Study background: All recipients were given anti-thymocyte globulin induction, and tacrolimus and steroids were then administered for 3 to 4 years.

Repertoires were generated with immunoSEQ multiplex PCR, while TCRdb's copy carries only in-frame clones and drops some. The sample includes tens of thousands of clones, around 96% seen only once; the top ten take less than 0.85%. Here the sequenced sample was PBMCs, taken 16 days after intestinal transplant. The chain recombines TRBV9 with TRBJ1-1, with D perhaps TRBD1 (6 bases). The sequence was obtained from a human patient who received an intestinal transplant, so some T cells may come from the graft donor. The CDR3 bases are TGTGCCAGCAGCGTAGGCGGGGGCGCTTACACTGAAGCTTTCTTT. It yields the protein CASSVGGGAYTEAFF.